This T cell receptor (beta chain) was profiled in a study of shared clonotypes between healthy human individuals. Across the study: The composition of the donors was a couple of women and a few men aged 18 to 49.

V was trimmed by 5 bases and J by 1 base, leaving 11 bases between them. The CDR3 is 14 residues long. Germline CDR1 reads WNHNN; CDR2 reads SYGVQD (reference sequence). Libraries were prepared by immunoSEQ multiplex PCR; TCRdb keeps only in-frame clonotypes and omits some of them. The sample has 700,000 or so clones, about three quarters seen once; the top ten hold about 1.7%. V usage is TRBV10-1 and J usage is TRBJ1-1; possible D gene TRBD1, 6 bases. The TCR sequence derives from a woman between 25 and 40 years old in good health. The sample comprised memory CD4+ T cells sorted from blood. Indicated subset: CD45RA-negative fraction. Written as DNA, the CDR3 is TGCGCCAGCAGTCGGGGGGCCCCGAACACTGAAGCTTTCTTT. This translates into CASSRGAPNTEAFF.